This entry lists 14 T cell receptor beta chains sequenced from one sample in a study of tumor and adjacent non-tumor tissue in lung cancer. Three rounds of nested PCR, following a modified ARM-PCR protocol, produced the TCRbeta library. One entry per CDR3 protein results from TCRdb running MiXCR on the multiplex PCR reads. The repertoire holds over 80,000 distinct CDR3 sequences, with around 76% as singletons. No cell sorting was done before RNA was extracted from the tissue. More than 3 cm separated this lung sample from the edge of the tumor. The sample comprised distant non-tumor lung tissue. The receptors stem from a woman in her fifties or sixties with non-small cell lung cancer.

Regarding this clonotype: Its ends do not fully match the called genes, so a read error is possible. This sequence joins TRBV6-6 and TRBJ1-1; D unresolved. CDR3 length: 13 amino acids. Germline values: CDR1 MNHNY, CDR2 SVGAGI (reference sequence). Here the CDR3 DNA reads TGTGCCAGCAATTACGTCGGGAACACTGAAGCTCTCTTT. Its translation is CASNYVGNTEALF.

This chain connects TRBV6-1 to TRBJ2-4; 7 nucleotides align to TRBD1. The ends lost 10 bases at V and 9 bases at J; junction bases unmatched: 15. The CDR3 totals 14 residues. Per germline, CDR1 MNHNS and CDR2 SASEGT. The CDR3 loop reads CANNETDGTVIQYF. CDR3 DNA: TGTGCCAACAATGAAACCGACGGGACAGTCATTCAGTACTTC.

The chain combines TRBV6-2 or TRBV6-3 with TRBJ1-1; D ambiguous. This CDR3 is 13 amino acids long. The germline V gene has CDR1 MNHEY and CDR2 SVGEGT. The V gene lost 5 bases and the J gene lost 4 bases, with 11 bases spanning the gap. The CDR3 bases are TGTGCCAGCAGTCTTATAGAGGGCACTGAAGCTTTCTTT. Protein product: CASSLIEGTEAFF.

Worth noting for this clonotype: An end of the junction differs from the germline gene, which may be a read error. This chain uses TRBV11-2 with TRBJ2-1; 8 nucleotides match TRBD2. CDR3 length: 18 amino acids. Germline V lookup: CDR1 SGHAT, CDR2 FQNNGV. DNA of the CDR3: TGTGCCAGCAGCTTAGCTGTTAGCGGGAATACCTCCTACAATGAGCACTTCTTC. It yields the protein CASSLAVSGNTSYNEHFF.

In the case of this clonotype: In this CDR3 the conserved last residue, phenylalanine or tryptophan, is missing, so a read error is likely. The CDR3 coding sequence is TGCGCCAGCAGCTTGGACAGGGCGGGGAACACTGAAGCTTTCCTT. Its translation: CASSLDRAGNTEAFL. V gene TRBV5-1 combines with J gene TRBJ1-1; weak D call: TRBD1 (6 bases). Trimming took 0 bases from V and 1 from J, leaving 10 bases between them. Germline lookup yields CDR1 SGHRS and CDR2 YFSETQ. The CDR3 is 15 residues long.

In regard to this clonotype: In this CDR3 the conserved last residue, phenylalanine or tryptophan, is missing, so a read error is likely. This chain uses TRBV4-2 with TRBJ1-2; D unclear. This CDR3 contains 14 residues. CDR1 and CDR2 from the germline V gene are LGHNA and YNFKEQ. The V end was cut by 0 bases, the J end by 9 bases, with 14 bases between. DNA for the CDR3: TGTGCCAGCAGCCAAGAATTGACAATGGGGAGCTACACCATC. This sequence encodes CASSQELTMGSYTI.

This clonotype was seen a single time. Since a much larger clone is just one base distant, this may be a read error. The gene calls are TRBV13 and TRBJ2-5; D might be TRBD2 (5 bases). Germline CDR1 is PRHDT and CDR2 is FYEKMQ (reference sequence). Trimming took off 5 bases at V and 0 bases at J, with 10 bases between the two ends. CDR3 length: 14 residues. CDR3 sequence (DNA): TGTGCCAGCAGCAGAATGGACTACCAAGAGACCCAGTACTTC. It yields the protein CASSRMDYQETQYF.

This clonotype was observed many times. The chain combines TRBV7-9 with TRBJ1-4; D gene uncertain. The CDR3 runs to 13 residues. V gave up 6 bases and J gave up 6 bases, with 11 bases separating them. CDR1 is SEHNR, CDR2 FQNEAQ, per germline (reference sequence). The CDR3 DNA sequence: TGTGCCAGCAGGGATACCTGGGATGAAAAACTGTTTTTT. Translating it yields CASRDTWDEKLFF. Based on the CDR3 plus reference TRBV7-9 and TRBJ1-4, the full variable domain is DTGVSQNPRHKITKRGQNVTFRCDPISEHNRLYWYRQTLGQGPEFLTYFQNEAQLEKSRLLSDRFSAERPKGSFSTLEIQRTEQGDSAMYLCASRDTWDEKLFFGSGTQLSVL.

The V and J genes are TRBV29-1 and TRBJ2-7; TRBD2 aligns across 7 bases. The junction had 8 bases not matched to a gene; V was cut back by 6 bases and J by 9 bases. CDR1 SQVTM and CDR2 ANQGSEA come from the germline V gene. The CDR3 sequence is 11 residues long. CDR3 in amino acids: CSVAGLGGQYF. The CDR3 DNA is TGCAGCGTAGCGGGATTGGGCGGGCAGTACTTC.

For this clonotype: A much larger clone sits a single nucleotide away, making a read error possible. DNA for the CDR3: TGCGCCAGCAGCCAAGGACCAGGCAATGAGCAGTTCTTC. Amino acid sequence: CASSQGPGNEQFF. The rearrangement joins TRBV5-1 to TRBJ2-1; no clear D. The CDR3 covers 13 residues. Germline lookup yields CDR1 SGHRS and CDR2 YFSETQ. Trimming shortened V by 4 bases and J by 6 bases, and 11 bases separated the two germline ends. Looking up the rest from reference TRBV5-1 and TRBJ2-1 gives the full variable domain: KAGVTQTPRYLIKTRGQQVTLSCSPISGHRSVSWYQQTPGQGLQFLFEYFSETQRNKGNFPGRFSGRQFSNSRSEMNVSTLELGDSALYLCASSQGPGNEQFFGPGTRLTVL.

This rearrangement joins TRBV6-1 to TRBJ2-7; perhaps TRBD1 as D (6 bases). The V gene's germline CDR1 is MNHNS and CDR2 SASEGT. The CDR3 spans 14 residues. DNA for the CDR3: TGTGTCACGGAATCCGGGACAATGAGCCACGAGCAGTACTTC. It encodes CVTESGTMSHEQYF.

The count of this clonotype is one. At one end, the junction sequence differs from germline, possibly due to a read error. The J gene is TRBJ2-1, the V gene TRBV11-2; D uncertain. This CDR3 has 15 amino acids. From germline, CDR1 is SGHAT and CDR2 FQNNGV. The CDR3 loop reads CASSLDYGGWRKQFF. The CDR3 DNA reads TGTGCCAGCAGCCTAGATTACGGCGGTTGGCGTAAGCAGTTCTTC.

This clonotype is medium-sized. V is TRBV12-3 or TRBV12-4 and J is TRBJ1-4, with TRBD1 identical over 10 bases. The ends lost 5 bases at V and 7 bases at J; junction bases unmatched: 4. CDR3 length: 14 residues. In nucleotides, the CDR3 is TGTGCCAGCAGTCCCGGGACAGGGGTTGAAAAACTGTTTTTT. Protein product: CASSPGTGVEKLFF.

The chain combines TRBV6-6 with TRBJ1-4, with 7 bases identical to TRBD1. This CDR3 spans 14 amino acids. V dropped 7 bases and J dropped 7; count of bases not matched to a gene: 9. CDR1 MNHNY and CDR2 SVGAGI come from the germline V gene (reference sequence). Written as DNA, the CDR3 is TGTGCCAGCATCAACCAGGGGGAGGCTGAAAAACTGTTTTTT. It yields the protein CASINQGEAEKLFF.